This TCR beta chain was recovered during a study of T cells after yellow fever vaccination. Only a few counts were recorded for this clonotype. Its antigen is not known. The germline V and J ends were trimmed by 5 bases and 0 bases, with 14 bases remaining between them. The CDR3 extends over 15 amino acids. Study-level results: One caveat is that FACS-sorted repertoires could contain abundant clonotypes contaminating from the bulk population.

They built TCR cDNA with 5'RACE template switching, a step that put in a universal primer site and UMIs. TCRdb processed the 5' RACE reads anew with MiXCR; each CDR3 protein has one entry. This table has more than 300,000 distinct CDR3 sequences, around 6.8% appearing once. This sequence joins TRBV12-3 or TRBV12-4 and TRBJ2-7, with a possible D match to TRBD1 (6 bases). This material consisted of PBMCs, taken 35 to 50 days after the first yellow fever vaccination. The source of this sequence is a man younger than 30 who received the YFV17D yellow fever vaccine. The CDR3 region is CASSPQGIPSYEQYF. The DNA for the CDR3 is TGTGCCAGCAGTCCCCAGGGGATCCCCTCCTACGAGCAGTACTTC.